These 5 T cell receptor beta chains were all obtained from the same sample, sequenced in a study of regulatory T cells in long-lasting Graves disease. Indicated time point: newly diagnosed GD, antithyroid drugs for less than 3 months. The TCR library was made from RNA that had been extracted from PBMCs in TRIzol. The authors built TCR beta libraries using iRepertoire HTBI primers and Arm-PCR of CDR3 regions. MiXCR, run by TCRdb on the multiplex PCR reads, gives a single entry per CDR3 protein. The sample records roughly 610,000 distinct CDR3 sequences, around 17% being singletons. This sample also appeared in a second study, on T cells in Graves' hyperthyroidism and ophthalmopathy.

The sample was peripheral blood mononuclear cells (PBMCs), taken at new diagnosis, from a patient treated with antithyroid drugs. The receptors were gathered from a woman in her twenties or thirties with Graves disease.

This clonotype appeared many times. CDR3 bases: TGTGCCACCAGTGACCCAAGACAGGGGGACAATTCACCCCTCCACTTT. Translation gives CATSDPRQGDNSPLHF. J is TRBJ1-6 and V is TRBV24-1, with 9 positions matching TRBD1. The germline gives CDR1 KGHDR, CDR2 SFDVKD. The CDR3 totals 16 residues. The trim removed 4 bases at V and 7 bases at J, leaving 7 bases unmatched.

This clonotype was counted between two and nine times. CDR3 sequence (DNA): TGTGCCAGCAGCTTAGGGGCCAGGCCCTACGAGCAGTACTTC. Protein product: CASSLGARPYEQYF. The genes are TRBV11-2 and TRBJ2-7; D not certain. Germline V lookup: CDR1 SGHAT, CDR2 FQNNGV. The V and J ends lost 1 base and 2 bases respectively, with 9 bases between them. The CDR3 spans 14 residues.

This chain links TRBV6-5 with TRBJ2-7; TRBD1 is a possible D gene (6 bases). This CDR3 has 15 residues. V was trimmed by 2 bases and J by 2 bases, leaving 13 bases between them. Germline CDR1 MNHEY, CDR2 SVGAGI. This chain's CDR3 is CASSYPYRVAYEQYF. The CDR3 bases are TGTGCCAGCAGTTACCCATACAGGGTAGCCTACGAGCAGTACTTC.

This clonotype was detected many times. J is TRBJ2-5 and V is TRBV12-3 or TRBV12-4; maybe TRBD2 (6 bases). V was pared by 2 bases and J by 3 bases, with 16 bases between. This CDR3 is 16 amino acids long. The CDR3 sequence: CASSLSGAGSKETQYF. The DNA for the CDR3 is TGTGCCAGCAGTTTATCGGGAGCCGGATCTAAAGAGACCCAGTACTTC.

The chain links TRBV7-9 to TRBJ1-4; D may be TRBD1 (6 bases). The V and J ends lost 1 base and 8 bases respectively, with 17 bases between them. This CDR3 has 16 residues. CDR1 is SEHNR and CDR2 is FQNEAQ in the germline V gene (reference sequence). Here the CDR3 DNA reads TGTGCCAGCAGCTTAGAGGCCCCAGGGGAAGGGGAAAAACTGTTTTTT. Its translation is CASSLEAPGEGEKLFF.